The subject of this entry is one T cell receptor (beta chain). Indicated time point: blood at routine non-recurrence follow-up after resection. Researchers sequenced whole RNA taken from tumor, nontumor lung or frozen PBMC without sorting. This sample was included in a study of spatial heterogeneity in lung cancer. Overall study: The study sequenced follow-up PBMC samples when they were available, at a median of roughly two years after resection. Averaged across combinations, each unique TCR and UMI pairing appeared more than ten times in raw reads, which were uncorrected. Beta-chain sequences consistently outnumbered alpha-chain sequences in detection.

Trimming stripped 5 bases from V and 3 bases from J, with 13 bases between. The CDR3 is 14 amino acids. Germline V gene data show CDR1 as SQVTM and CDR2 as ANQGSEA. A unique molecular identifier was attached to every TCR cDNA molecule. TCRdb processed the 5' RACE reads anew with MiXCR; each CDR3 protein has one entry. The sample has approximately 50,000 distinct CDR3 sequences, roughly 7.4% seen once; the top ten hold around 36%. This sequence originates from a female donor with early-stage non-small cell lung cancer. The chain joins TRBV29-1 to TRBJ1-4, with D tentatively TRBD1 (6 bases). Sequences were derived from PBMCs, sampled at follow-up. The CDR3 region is CSVLRGIANEKLFF. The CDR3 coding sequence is TGCAGCGTTCTCAGGGGTATAGCTAATGAAAAACTGTTTTTT.